What follows are 24 T cell receptor beta chains derived from one specimen sequenced in a study of CD8+ T cells in alopecia areata. cDNA prepared by RNA extraction and subsequent reverse transcription served as the template for sequencing. Method: immunoSEQ multiplex PCR; TCRdb's copy keeps in-frame clones and lacks some. The sample has 6,500 to 10,000 clones; around 55% are singletons. Specimens obtained from alopecia areata patients comprised lesional scalp punch biopsies and peripheral blood. Sequenced here: skin, sampled at week 0. The source is a human donor with alopecia areata.

This clone was picked up a small number of times. CDR3 region: CASPPGETQYF. In DNA form, the CDR3 reads TGTGCTAGCCCCCCGGGGGAGACCCAGTACTTC. This chain joins TRBV12-5 and TRBJ2-5, with D perhaps TRBD2 (5 bases). The V end lost 9 bases, the J end lost 5 bases, and 10 bases lay between the germline ends. The germline gives CDR1 LGHNT, CDR2 FRNRAP. The CDR3 totals 11 residues.

V and J are TRBV11-1 and TRBJ2-7; D might be TRBD1 or TRBD2, each matching 5 bases. The CDR3 has 14 amino acids. The V gene lost 5 bases and the J gene lost 2 bases, with 13 bases spanning the gap. CDR1 and CDR2 (germline): SGHAT, FQDESV (reference sequence). CDR3 coding DNA: TGTGCCAGCAGCGGGAAGGGGACCCCCTACGAGCAGTACTTC. Translated: CASSGKGTPYEQYF.

This chain links TRBV6-1 with TRBJ1-1; 9 positions match TRBD1. The CDR3 extends over 13 amino acids. The junction had 3 bases not matched to a gene; V was cut back by 2 bases and J by 8 bases. Germline loops: CDR1 MNHNS, CDR2 SASEGT. The CDR3 DNA sequence: TGTGCCAGCAGTGAAACTGGGACAGGGGAAGCTTTCTTT. As protein: CASSETGTGEAFF.

The chain recombines TRBV30 with TRBJ2-6; a weak D match, TRBD1 (6 bases). The germline V and J ends were trimmed by 3 bases and 2 bases, with 11 bases remaining between them. Germline V CDR1 and CDR2: GTSNPN, SVGIG (reference sequence). This CDR3 is built from 15 residues. Here the CDR3 DNA reads TGTGCCTGGAGCAGACAGGTGCCTGGGGCCAACGTCCTGACTTTC. It specifies CAWSRQVPGANVLTF.

The V gene is TRBV11-3, the J gene TRBJ2-7; no clear D gene. Deletions cut 1 base from V and 6 bases from J, with 1 base between. In germline, CDR1 is SGHNT, CDR2 YENEEA. The CDR3 covers 10 residues. For the CDR3, the DNA is TGTGCCAGCAGCTTAGTCGAGCAGTACTTC. It codes for CASSLVEQYF.

The DNA of the CDR3 is TGTGCCAGCAGCTTTAAGCTCGGGGCGCGGGCGAACACTGAAGCTTTCTTT. Translating it yields CASSFKLGARANTEAFF. The V and J genes are TRBV7-8 and TRBJ1-1; a weak D match, TRBD1 (5 bases). Trimming stripped 3 bases from V and 1 base from J, with 18 bases between. CDR3 length equals 17 residues. The germline gives CDR1 SGHVS, CDR2 FQNEAQ. Full variable domain (remainder filled in from reference TRBV7-8 and TRBJ1-1): GAGVSQSPRYKVAKRGQDVALRCDPISGHVSLFWYQQALGQGPEFLTYFQNEAQLDKSGLPSDRFFAERPEGSVSTLKIQRTQQEDSAVYLCASSFKLGARANTEAFFGQGTRLTVV.

The V call is TRBV13, the J call TRBJ2-7; the D is unclear. V lost 3 bases to trimming and J lost 4 bases, with 7 bases between them. Germline V gene data show CDR1 as PRHDT and CDR2 as FYEKMQ (reference sequence). CDR3 length: 12 amino acids. The CDR3 nucleotides are TGTGCCAGCAGCTTCCGGAGTTACGAGCAGTACTTC. Its translation is CASSFRSYEQYF.

In regard to this clone: Distinct nucleotide sequences in the sample also encode this CDR3. This chain connects TRBV6-5 to TRBJ1-4, with a possible D match to TRBD1 (5 bases). Germline V gene lookup returns CDR1 MNHEY and CDR2 SVGAGI. The V end was cut by 0 bases, the J end by 0 bases, with 5 bases between. This CDR3 contains 15 residues. CDR3 nucleotide sequence: TGTGCCAGCAGTTACTCGACAGCAACTAATGAAAAACTGTTTTTT. The encoded protein is CASSYSTATNEKLFF.

CDR3 protein: CASSLGDRYTGELFF. In nucleotides, the CDR3 is TGCGCCAGCAGCTTGGGGGACCGTTACACCGGGGAGCTGTTTTTT. J is TRBJ2-2 and V is TRBV5-1, with D possibly being TRBD1 or TRBD2 (5 bases each). Germline assignment: CDR1 SGHRS and CDR2 YFSETQ. V was shortened by 0 bases and J by 3 bases, with 9 bases between the two germline ends. This CDR3 is 15 amino acids long.

Concerning this clone: Distinct nucleotide sequences in the sample also encode this CDR3. The chain couples TRBV7-6 to TRBJ2-1; D is uncertain. Trimming stripped 5 bases from V and 4 bases from J, with 9 bases between. The CDR3 loop spans 13 amino acids. Germline V CDR1 and CDR2: SGHVS, FNYEAQ. The DNA of the CDR3 is TGTGCCAGCAGCGCAGCCAGGTACAATGAGCAGTTCTTC. This translates into CASSAARYNEQFF.

This clone was observed a handful of times. The chain employs TRBV19 and TRBJ2-1; D remains unclear. V was trimmed by 5 bases and J by 9 bases, leaving 14 bases between them. Germline assignment: CDR1 LNHDA and CDR2 SQIVND (reference sequence). The CDR3 is 13 amino acids. CDR3 coding DNA: TGTGCCAGTAGTCGTCAGGCCCGAGGTGAGCAGTTCTTC. Protein sequence: CASSRQARGEQFF. Together with reference TRBV19 and TRBJ2-1, the CDR3 gives the full variable domain: DGGITQSPKYLFRKEGQNVTLSCEQNLNHDAMYWYRQDPGQGLRLIYYSQIVNDFQKGDIAEGYSVSREKKESFPLTVTSAQKNPTAFYLCASSRQARGEQFFGPGTRLTVL.

Concerning this clone itself: A far larger clone is one nucleotide away, so this likely arose from a read error. This chain joins TRBV5-2 and TRBJ2-7; TRBD2 reflects the table's D call only, with no check against the DNA. TRBV5-2 is tagged as a pseudogene. The CDR3 length is 14 residues. CDR3 protein: CASSQGTSGYEQYF. In nucleotides, the CDR3 is TGTGCCAGCAGCCAGGGGACTAGCGGGTACGAGCAGTACTTC.

The chain recombines TRBV9 with TRBJ2-1; D ambiguous. This CDR3 comprises 13 residues. Germline CDR1 reads SGDLS; CDR2 reads YYNGEE. V lost 3 bases and J lost 1, with 5 bases in between. The CDR3 DNA reads TGTGCCAGCAGCGCGGCTTCCTACAATGAGCAGTTCTTC. Protein product: CASSAASYNEQFF. Variable domain in full (rest from reference TRBV9 and TRBJ2-1): DSGVTQTPKHLITATGQRVTLRCSPRSGDLSVYWYQQSLDQGLQFLIQYYNGEERAKGNILERFSAQQFPDLHSELNLSSLELGDSALYFCASSAASYNEQFFGPGTRLTVL.

A few counts support this clone. The chain recombines TRBV11-3 with TRBJ1-2, with TRBD1 identical over 7 bases. After removal of 4 bases from V and 8 bases from J, the junction contained 16 bases not matched to a gene. CDR1 is SGHNT, CDR2 YENEEA, per germline. The CDR3 is 16 residues long. CDR3 sequence (DNA): TGTGCCAGCAGCTCGGGCCGGGACAGCTTTTATGGAGGCTACACCTTC. This sequence encodes CASSSGRDSFYGGYTF.

This clone was seen only a few times. This chain connects TRBV27 to TRBJ2-1, with TRBD2 matching over 8 bases. V shed 3 bases and J 0 bases; nucleotides not matched to a gene: 1. There are 15 residues in the CDR3. The germline V gene has CDR1 MNHEY and CDR2 SMNVEV (reference sequence). The CDR3 bases are TGTGCCAGCAGTTTTAGCGGGACCTCCTACAATGAGCAGTTCTTC. Amino acid sequence: CASSFSGTSYNEQFF.

This rearrangement joins TRBV11-3 to TRBJ2-1; TRBD2 matches 10 bases. Losses at the gene ends were 2 bases for V and 4 bases for J; bases not matched to a gene: 11. The V gene's germline CDR1 is SGHNT and CDR2 YENEEA. This CDR3 is 18 amino acids long. CDR3 region: CASSLSPSGSWGYNEQFF. The DNA of the CDR3 is TGTGCCAGCAGCTTATCTCCTAGCGGGAGCTGGGGATACAATGAGCAGTTCTTC.

The CDR3 protein is CASRYGTGTFYEQYF. The CDR3 coding sequence is TGTGCCAGCAGGTACGGGACAGGAACTTTTTACGAGCAGTACTTC. The chain uses TRBV6-1 and TRBJ2-7; TRBD1 agrees at 8 bases. CDR3 length: 15 residues. The V and J ends lost 6 bases and 4 bases, in that order; junction bases with no gene match: 11. Germline lookup yields CDR1 MNHNS and CDR2 SASEGT.

This clone was seen more than once but under ten times. The V and J genes are TRBV5-1 and TRBJ2-3, with D unclear. The germline V gene has CDR1 SGHRS and CDR2 YFSETQ. The V end lost 3 bases, the J end lost 2 bases, and 10 bases lay between the germline ends. The CDR3 sequence is 14 residues long. CDR3 amino acids: CASSSRLDTDTQYF. The CDR3 DNA follows: TGCGCCAGCAGCTCAAGACTTGACACAGATACGCAGTATTTT.

The rearrangement joins TRBV6-1 to TRBJ1-6; D unresolved. From germline, CDR1 is MNHNS and CDR2 SASEGT. With 4 bases removed from V and 9 bases from J, the gap between germline ends came to 13 bases. CDR3 size: 14 residues. CDR3 amino acids: CASSGNPAISPLHF. CDR3 sequence (DNA): TGTGCCAGCAGTGGGAACCCAGCGATTTCACCCCTCCACTTT.

The chain combines TRBV7-8 with TRBJ2-7; TRBD2 agrees at 7 bases. The CDR3 contains 15 residues. J was trimmed by 3 bases and V by 3 bases; bases with no gene match: 8. Germline lookup yields CDR1 SGHVS and CDR2 FQNEAQ. CDR3 loop: CASSFGLVGFYEQYF. CDR3 nucleotides: TGTGCCAGCAGCTTCGGACTAGTCGGTTTCTACGAGCAGTACTTC. The whole variable domain, remainder taken from reference TRBV7-8 and TRBJ2-7, is GAGVSQSPRYKVAKRGQDVALRCDPISGHVSLFWYQQALGQGPEFLTYFQNEAQLDKSGLPSDRFFAERPEGSVSTLKIQRTQQEDSAVYLCASSFGLVGFYEQYFGPGTRLTVT.

This chain connects TRBV10-3 to TRBJ1-2, with unresolved D. This CDR3 comprises 14 residues. Trimming removed 7 bases from V and 0 bases from J, with 12 bases in between. CDR1 ENHRY and CDR2 SYGVKD come from the germline V gene. CDR3 protein: CAITRVVANYGYTF. Written as DNA, the CDR3 is TGTGCCATCACCCGCGTGGTCGCTAACTATGGCTACACCTTC.

The V and J genes are TRBV29-1 and TRBJ2-7; perhaps TRBD1 as D (6 bases). Germline lookup yields CDR1 SQVTM and CDR2 ANQGSEA. The germline V and J ends were trimmed by 6 bases and 2 bases, with 17 bases remaining between them. The CDR3 extends over 14 amino acids. The CDR3 spells CSVRTAGGPYEQYF. The CDR3 nucleotides read TGCAGCGTACGAACGGCTGGGGGCCCCTACGAGCAGTACTTC.

This chain uses TRBV29-1 with TRBJ2-7; 9 bases agree with TRBD1. V lost 7 bases to trimming and J lost 0 bases; unmatched junction nucleotides: 7. The CDR3 sequence is 14 residues long. Looked up from germline, CDR1 is SQVTM and CDR2 is ANQGSEA. CDR3 sequence (DNA): TGCAGCGAAGCCGGGACAGGGAGCTCCTACGAGCAGTACTTC. Encoded protein: CSEAGTGSSYEQYF.

This clone came up a few times. This sequence joins TRBV7-3 and TRBJ2-3; perhaps TRBD2 as D (6 bases). The CDR3 sequence is 14 residues long. Trimming shortened V by 3 bases and J by 4 bases, and 11 bases separated the two germline ends. Germline values: CDR1 SGHTA, CDR2 FQGTGA. The CDR3 reads CASSLVGGADTQYF. CDR3 in DNA: TGTGCCAGCAGCTTGGTGGGAGGCGCAGATACGCAGTATTTT.